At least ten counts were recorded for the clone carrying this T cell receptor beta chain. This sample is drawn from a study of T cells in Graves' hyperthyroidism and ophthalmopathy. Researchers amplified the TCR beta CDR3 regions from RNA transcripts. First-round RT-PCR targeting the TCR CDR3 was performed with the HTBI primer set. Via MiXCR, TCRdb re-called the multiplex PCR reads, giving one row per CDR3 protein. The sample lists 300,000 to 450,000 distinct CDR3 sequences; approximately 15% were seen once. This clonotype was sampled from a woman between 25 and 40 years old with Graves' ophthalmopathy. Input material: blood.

CDR3 region: CASSFGGGINEQYF. The CDR3 DNA follows: TGTGCCAGCAGCTTCGGGGGGGGGATCAACGAGCAGTACTTC. This chain uses TRBV7-2 with TRBJ2-7; 8 bases match TRBD2. Germline lookup yields CDR1 SGHTA and CDR2 FQGNSA. This CDR3 contains 14 residues. V shed 3 bases, J shed 5 bases, and the junction held 6 bases outside the gene matches.